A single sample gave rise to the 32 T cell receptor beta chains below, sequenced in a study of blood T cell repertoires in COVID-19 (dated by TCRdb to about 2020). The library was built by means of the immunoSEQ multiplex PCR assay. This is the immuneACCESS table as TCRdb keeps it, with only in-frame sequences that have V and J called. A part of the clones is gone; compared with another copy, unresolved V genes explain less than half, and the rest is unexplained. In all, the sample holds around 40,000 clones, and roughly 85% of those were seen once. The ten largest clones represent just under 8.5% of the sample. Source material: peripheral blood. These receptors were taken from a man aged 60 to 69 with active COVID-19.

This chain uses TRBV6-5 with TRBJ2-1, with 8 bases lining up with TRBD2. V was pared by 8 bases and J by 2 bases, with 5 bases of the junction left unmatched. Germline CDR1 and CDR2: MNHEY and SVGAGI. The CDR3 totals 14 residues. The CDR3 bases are TGTGCCAGCTTCGGGACTAGTACCTACAATGAGCAGTTCTTC. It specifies CASFGTSTYNEQFF.

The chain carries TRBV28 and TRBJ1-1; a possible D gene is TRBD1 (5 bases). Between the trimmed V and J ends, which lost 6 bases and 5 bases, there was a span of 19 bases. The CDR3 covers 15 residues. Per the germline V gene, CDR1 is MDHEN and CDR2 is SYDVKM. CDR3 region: CASRLRGLGQTEAFF. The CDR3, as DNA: TGTGCCAGCAGATTAAGGGGACTGGGGCAGACTGAAGCTTTCTTT.

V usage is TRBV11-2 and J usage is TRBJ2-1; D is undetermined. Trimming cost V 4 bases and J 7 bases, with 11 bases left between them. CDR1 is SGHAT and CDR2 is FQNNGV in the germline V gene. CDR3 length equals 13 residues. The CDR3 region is CASSSDLLNEQFF. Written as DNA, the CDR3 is TGTGCCAGCAGCTCCGATCTATTGAATGAGCAGTTCTTC.

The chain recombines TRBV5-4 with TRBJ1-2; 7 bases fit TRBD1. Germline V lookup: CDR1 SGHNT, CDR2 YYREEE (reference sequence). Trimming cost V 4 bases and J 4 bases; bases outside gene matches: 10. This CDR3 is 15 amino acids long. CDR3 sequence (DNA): TGTGCCAGCAGCCTCGGACAGGCTTTAGGCTATGGCTACACCTTC. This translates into CASSLGQALGYGYTF. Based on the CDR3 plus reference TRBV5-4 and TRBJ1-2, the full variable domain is ETGVTQSPTHLIKTRGQQVTLRCSSQSGHNTVSWYQQALGQGPQFIFQYYREEENGRGNFPPRFSGLQFPNYSSELNVNALELDDSALYLCASSLGQALGYGYTFGSGTRLTVV.

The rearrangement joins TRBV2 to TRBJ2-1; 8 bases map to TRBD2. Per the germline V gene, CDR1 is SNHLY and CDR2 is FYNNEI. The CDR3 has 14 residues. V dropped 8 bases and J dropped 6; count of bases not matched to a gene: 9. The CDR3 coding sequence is TGTGCCAGCGTAATGGCGGGAGGTGCCAATGAGCAGTTCTTC. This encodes CASVMAGGANEQFF.

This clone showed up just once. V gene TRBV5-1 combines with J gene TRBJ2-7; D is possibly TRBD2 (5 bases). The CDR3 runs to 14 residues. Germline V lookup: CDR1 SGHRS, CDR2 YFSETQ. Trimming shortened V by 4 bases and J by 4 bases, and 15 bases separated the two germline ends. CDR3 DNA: TGCGCCAGCAGCGTCTCGGAGGCGGTTTACGAGCAGTACTTC. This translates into CASSVSEAVYEQYF.

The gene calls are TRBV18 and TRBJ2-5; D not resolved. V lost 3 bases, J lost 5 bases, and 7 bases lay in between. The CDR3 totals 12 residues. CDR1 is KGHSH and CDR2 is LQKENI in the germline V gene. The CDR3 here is CASSPAGETQYF. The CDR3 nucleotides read TGTGCCAGCTCACCGGCCGGGGAGACCCAGTACTTC. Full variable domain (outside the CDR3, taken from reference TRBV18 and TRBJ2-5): NAGVMQNPRHLVRRRGQEARLRCSPMKGHSHVYWYRQLPEEGLKFMVYLQKENIIDESGMPKERFSAEFPKEGPSILRIQQVVRGDSAAYFCASSPAGETQYFGPGTRLLVL.

This CDR3 is CAVRPQGQGMDTQYF. The CDR3 nucleotides are TGCGCCGTAAGACCCCAGGGACAGGGGATGGATACGCAGTATTTT. The rearrangement joins TRBV10-1 to TRBJ2-3, with 10 bases matching TRBD1. Trimming cost V 11 bases and J 6 bases; bases outside gene matches: 14. Germline-derived CDR1 and CDR2 are WNHNN and SYGVQD (reference sequence). The CDR3 is made up of 15 amino acids.

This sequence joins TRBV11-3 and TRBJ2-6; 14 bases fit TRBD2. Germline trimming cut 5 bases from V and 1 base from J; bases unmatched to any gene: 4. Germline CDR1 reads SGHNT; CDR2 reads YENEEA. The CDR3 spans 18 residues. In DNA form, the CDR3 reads TGTGCCAGCAGCCGTGGACTAGCGGGAGGTTCTGGGGCCAACGTCCTGACTTTC. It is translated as CASSRGLAGGSGANVLTF. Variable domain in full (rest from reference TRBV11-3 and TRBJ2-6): EAGVVQSPRYKIIEKKQPVAFWCNPISGHNTLYWYLQNLGQGPELLIRYENEEAVDDSQLPKDRFSAERLKGVDSTLKIQPAELGDSAVYLCASSRGLAGGSGANVLTFGAGSRLTVL.

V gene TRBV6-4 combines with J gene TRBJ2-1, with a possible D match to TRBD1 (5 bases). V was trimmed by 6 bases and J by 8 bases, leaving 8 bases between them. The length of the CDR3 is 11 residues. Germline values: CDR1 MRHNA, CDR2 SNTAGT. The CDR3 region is CASRQGDEQFF. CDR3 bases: TGTGCCAGCAGGCAGGGCGATGAGCAGTTCTTC.

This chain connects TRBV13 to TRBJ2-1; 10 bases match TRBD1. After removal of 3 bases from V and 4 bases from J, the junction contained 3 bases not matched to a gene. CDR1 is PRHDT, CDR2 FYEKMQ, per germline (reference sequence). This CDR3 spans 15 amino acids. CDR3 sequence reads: CASSFWDRGYNEQFF. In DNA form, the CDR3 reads TGTGCCAGCAGCTTTTGGGACAGGGGATACAATGAGCAGTTCTTC.

DNA for the CDR3: TGTGCCACCAGCAGAGTAACAGGGAGTGAGCAGTACTTC. Its translation is CATSRVTGSEQYF. The chain joins TRBV15 to TRBJ2-7; possibly TRBD1 for D (6 bases). The germline V and J ends were trimmed by 1 base and 7 bases, with 11 bases remaining between them. Germline assignment: CDR1 LNHNV and CDR2 YYDKDF (reference sequence). This CDR3 has 13 amino acids.

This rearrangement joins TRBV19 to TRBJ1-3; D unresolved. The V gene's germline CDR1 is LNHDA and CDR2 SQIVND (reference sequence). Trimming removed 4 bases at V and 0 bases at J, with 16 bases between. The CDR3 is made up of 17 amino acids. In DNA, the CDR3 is TGTGCCAGTAGTACGCCTCGGAGGGCCCCCTCTGGAAACACCATATATTTT. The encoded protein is CASSTPRRAPSGNTIYF. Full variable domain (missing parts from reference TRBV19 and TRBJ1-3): DGGITQSPKYLFRKEGQNVTLSCEQNLNHDAMYWYRQDPGQGLRLIYYSQIVNDFQKGDIAEGYSVSREKKESFPLTVTSAQKNPTAFYLCASSTPRRAPSGNTIYFGEGSWLTVV.

The CDR3 sequence is CASSKVADLNEKLFF. CDR3 bases: TGCGCCAGCAGCAAAGTGGCGGATCTGAATGAAAAACTGTTTTTT. The chain couples TRBV5-1 to TRBJ1-4; D remains unclear. CDR3 length: 15 amino acids. Trimming took 4 bases from V and 5 from J, leaving 15 bases between them. From germline, CDR1 is SGHRS and CDR2 YFSETQ.

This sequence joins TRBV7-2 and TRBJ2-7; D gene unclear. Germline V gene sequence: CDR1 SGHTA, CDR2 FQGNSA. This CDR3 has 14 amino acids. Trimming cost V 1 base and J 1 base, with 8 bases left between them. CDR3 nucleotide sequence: TGTGCCAGCAGCTTAGGGGCCCAATCCTACGAGCAGTACTTC. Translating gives CASSLGAQSYEQYF.

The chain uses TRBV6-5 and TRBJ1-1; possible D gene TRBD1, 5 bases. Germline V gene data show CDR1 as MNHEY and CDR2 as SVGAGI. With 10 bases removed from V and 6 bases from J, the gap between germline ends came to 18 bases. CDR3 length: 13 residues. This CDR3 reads CAIGGPLGAEAFF. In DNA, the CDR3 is TGTGCCATCGGGGGACCACTGGGGGCTGAAGCTTTCTTT.

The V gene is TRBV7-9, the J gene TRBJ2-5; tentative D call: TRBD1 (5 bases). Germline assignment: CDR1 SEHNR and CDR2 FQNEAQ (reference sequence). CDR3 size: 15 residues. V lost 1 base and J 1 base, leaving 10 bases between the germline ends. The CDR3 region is CASSLGPGIQETQYF. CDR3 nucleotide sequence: TGTGCCAGCAGCTTAGGCCCAGGGATCCAAGAGACCCAGTACTTC.

The CDR3 here is CASSFPPGQNSPLHF. CDR3 DNA: TGTGCCAGCAGTTTTCCCCCGGGACAGAATTCACCCCTCCACTTT. The chain recombines TRBV27 with TRBJ1-6, with 7 bases identical to TRBD1. There are 15 residues in the CDR3. With V trimmed by 3 bases and J by 7 bases, 6 bases remained unmatched. The germline CDR1 and CDR2 sequences are MNHEY and SMNVEV (reference sequence).

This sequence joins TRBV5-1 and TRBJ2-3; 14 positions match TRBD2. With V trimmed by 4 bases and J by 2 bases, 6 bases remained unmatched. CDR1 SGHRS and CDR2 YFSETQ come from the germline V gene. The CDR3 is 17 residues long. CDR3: CASSSGLAGGPTDTQYF. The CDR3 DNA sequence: TGCGCCAGCAGCAGCGGACTAGCGGGAGGCCCCACAGATACGCAGTATTTT. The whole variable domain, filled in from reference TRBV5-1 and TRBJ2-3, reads KAGVTQTPRYLIKTRGQQVTLSCSPISGHRSVSWYQQTPGQGLQFLFEYFSETQRNKGNFPGRFSGRQFSNSRSEMNVSTLELGDSALYLCASSSGLAGGPTDTQYFGPGTRLTVL.

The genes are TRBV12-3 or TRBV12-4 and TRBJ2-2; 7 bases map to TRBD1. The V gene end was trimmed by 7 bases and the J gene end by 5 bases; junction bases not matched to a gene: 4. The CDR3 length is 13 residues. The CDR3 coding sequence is TGTGCCAGCAATATACAGGGGACCGGGGAGCTGTTTTTT. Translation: CASNIQGTGELFF.

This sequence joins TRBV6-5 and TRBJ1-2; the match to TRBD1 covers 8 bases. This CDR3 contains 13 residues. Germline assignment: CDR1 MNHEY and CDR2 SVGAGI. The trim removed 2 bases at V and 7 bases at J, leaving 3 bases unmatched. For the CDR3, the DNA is TGTGCCAGCAGTTACCGGACAGGGTTTGGCTACACCTTC. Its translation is CASSYRTGFGYTF.

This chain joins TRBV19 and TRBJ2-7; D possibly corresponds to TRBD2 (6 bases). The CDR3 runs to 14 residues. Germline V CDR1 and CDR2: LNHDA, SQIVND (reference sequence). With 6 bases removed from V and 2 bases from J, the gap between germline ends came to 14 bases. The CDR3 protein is CASRPDSGTYEQYF. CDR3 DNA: TGTGCCAGTAGACCAGATAGCGGAACCTACGAGCAGTACTTC. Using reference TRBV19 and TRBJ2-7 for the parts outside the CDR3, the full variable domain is DGGITQSPKYLFRKEGQNVTLSCEQNLNHDAMYWYRQDPGQGLRLIYYSQIVNDFQKGDIAEGYSVSREKKESFPLTVTSAQKNPTAFYLCASRPDSGTYEQYFGPGTRLTVT.

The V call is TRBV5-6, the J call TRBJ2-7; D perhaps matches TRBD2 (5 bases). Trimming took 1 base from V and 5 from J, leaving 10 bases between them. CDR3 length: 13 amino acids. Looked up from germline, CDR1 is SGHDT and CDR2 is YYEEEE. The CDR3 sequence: CASSLRGIDEQYF. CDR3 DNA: TGTGCCAGCAGCTTGAGAGGGATTGACGAGCAGTACTTC.

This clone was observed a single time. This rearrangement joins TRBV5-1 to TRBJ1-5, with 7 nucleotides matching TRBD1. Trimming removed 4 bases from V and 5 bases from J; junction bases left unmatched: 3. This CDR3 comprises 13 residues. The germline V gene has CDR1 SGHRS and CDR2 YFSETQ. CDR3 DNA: TGCGCCAGCAGCCCCGGACAGGATCAGCCCCAGCATTTT. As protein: CASSPGQDQPQHF.

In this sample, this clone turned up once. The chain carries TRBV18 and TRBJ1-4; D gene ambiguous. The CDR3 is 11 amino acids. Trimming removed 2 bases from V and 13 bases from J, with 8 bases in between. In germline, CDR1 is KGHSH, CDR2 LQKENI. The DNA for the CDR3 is TGTGCCAGCTCACCAGGGCAGAGACTGTTTTTT. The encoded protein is CASSPGQRLFF.

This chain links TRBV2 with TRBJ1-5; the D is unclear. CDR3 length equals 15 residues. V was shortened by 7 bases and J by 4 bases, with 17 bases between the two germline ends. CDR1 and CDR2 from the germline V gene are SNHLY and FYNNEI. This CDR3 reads CASTLRGGLNQPQHF. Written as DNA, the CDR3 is TGTGCCAGCACCCTCCGGGGTGGTCTAAATCAGCCCCAGCATTTT.

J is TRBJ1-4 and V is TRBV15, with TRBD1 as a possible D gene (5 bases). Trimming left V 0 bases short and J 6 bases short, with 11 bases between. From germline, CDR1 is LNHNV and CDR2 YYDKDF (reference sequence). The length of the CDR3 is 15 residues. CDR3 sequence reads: CATSRERGGDEKLFF. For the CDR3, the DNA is TGTGCCACCAGCAGAGAGCGGGGGGGGGATGAAAAACTGTTTTTT.

CDR3 DNA sequence: TGTGCCAGCTCACTGATAGGGACTAGCGGGACTTACGAGCAGTACTTC. Its translation: CASSLIGTSGTYEQYF. The chain couples TRBV18 to TRBJ2-7; 13 bases map to TRBD2. CDR1 is KGHSH, CDR2 LQKENI, per germline. V shed 4 bases, J shed 4 bases, and the junction held 7 bases outside the gene matches. This CDR3 is built from 16 residues.

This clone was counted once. DNA for the CDR3: TGTGCCAGTAGTTCGCGACTAGCGGGGGAAGAGACCCAGTACTTC. Protein sequence: CASSSRLAGEETQYF. The V and J genes are TRBV19 and TRBJ2-5, with 12 nucleotides matching TRBD2. The V segment lost 5 bases and the J segment 3 bases; nucleotides outside the gene matches: 4. The CDR3 spans 15 residues. Germline V gives CDR1 LNHDA, CDR2 SQIVND (reference sequence).

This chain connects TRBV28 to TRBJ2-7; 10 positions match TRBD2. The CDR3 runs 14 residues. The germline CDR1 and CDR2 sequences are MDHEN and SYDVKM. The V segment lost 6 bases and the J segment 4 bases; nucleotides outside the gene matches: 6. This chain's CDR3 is CASSATSGMYEQYF. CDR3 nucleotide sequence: TGTGCCAGCAGCGCCACTAGCGGGATGTACGAGCAGTACTTC.

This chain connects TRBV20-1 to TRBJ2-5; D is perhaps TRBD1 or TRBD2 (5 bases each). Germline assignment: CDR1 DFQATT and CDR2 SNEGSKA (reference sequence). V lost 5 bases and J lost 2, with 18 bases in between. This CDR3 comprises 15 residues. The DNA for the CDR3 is TGCAGTGCTGGTGGGGCTAGGGAGATACAAGAGACCCAGTACTTC. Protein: CSAGGAREIQETQYF.

The DNA of the CDR3 is TGTGCCACCAGTGACCCTATCCTAGCGGGAGGCACAGATACGCAGTATTTT. Translated, it gives CATSDPILAGGTDTQYF. The V call is TRBV24-1, the J call TRBJ2-3; 10 bases map to TRBD2. The CDR3 consists of 17 residues. Looked up from germline, CDR1 is KGHDR and CDR2 is SFDVKD. Trimming cost V 4 bases and J 1 base; bases outside gene matches: 7.